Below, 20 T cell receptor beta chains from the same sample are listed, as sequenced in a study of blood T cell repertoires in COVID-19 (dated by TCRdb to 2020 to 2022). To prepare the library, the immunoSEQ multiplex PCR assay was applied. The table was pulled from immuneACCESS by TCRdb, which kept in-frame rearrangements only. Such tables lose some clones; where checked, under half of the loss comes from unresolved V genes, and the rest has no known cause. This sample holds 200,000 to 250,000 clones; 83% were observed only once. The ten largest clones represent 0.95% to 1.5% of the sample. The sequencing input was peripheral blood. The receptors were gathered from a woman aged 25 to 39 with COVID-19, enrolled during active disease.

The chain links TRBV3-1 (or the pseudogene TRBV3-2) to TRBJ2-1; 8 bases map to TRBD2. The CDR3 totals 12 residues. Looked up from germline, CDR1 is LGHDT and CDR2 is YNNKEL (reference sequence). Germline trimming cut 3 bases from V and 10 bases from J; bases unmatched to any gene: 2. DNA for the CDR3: TGTGCCAGCAGCCACTTAGCGGGGGAGCAGTTCTTC. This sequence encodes CASSHLAGEQFF.

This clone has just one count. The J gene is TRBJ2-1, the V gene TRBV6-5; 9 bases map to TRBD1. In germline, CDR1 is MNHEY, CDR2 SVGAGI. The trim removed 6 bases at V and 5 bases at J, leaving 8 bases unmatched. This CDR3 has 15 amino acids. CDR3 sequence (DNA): TGTGCCAGCAGAACCGGGACAGGGTTTAACAATGAGCAGTTCTTC. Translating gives CASRTGTGFNNEQFF.

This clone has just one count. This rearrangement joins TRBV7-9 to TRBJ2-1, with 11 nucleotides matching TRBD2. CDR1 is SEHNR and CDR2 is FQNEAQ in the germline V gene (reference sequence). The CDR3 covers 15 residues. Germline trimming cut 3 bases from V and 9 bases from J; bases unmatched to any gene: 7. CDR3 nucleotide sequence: TGTGCCAGCAGCTTCCTAGCGGGGGGATCCGGTGAGCAGTTCTTC. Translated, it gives CASSFLAGGSGEQFF. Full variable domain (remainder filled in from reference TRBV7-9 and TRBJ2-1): DTGVSQNPRHKITKRGQNVTFRCDPISEHNRLYWYRQTLGQGPEFLTYFQNEAQLEKSRLLSDRFSAERPKGSFSTLEIQRTEQGDSAMYLCASSFLAGGSGEQFFGPGTRLTVL.

The CDR3 DNA reads as TGTGCCAGCAGCTCCAAACAGGGTGACGATGAAAAACTGTTTTTT. This codes for CASSSKQGDDEKLFF. The chain couples TRBV7-9 to TRBJ1-4; TRBD1 is a possible D gene (6 bases). CDR3 length equals 15 residues. With 4 bases removed from V and 6 bases from J, the gap between germline ends came to 15 bases. The germline V gene encodes CDR1 SEHNR and CDR2 FQNEAQ (reference sequence).

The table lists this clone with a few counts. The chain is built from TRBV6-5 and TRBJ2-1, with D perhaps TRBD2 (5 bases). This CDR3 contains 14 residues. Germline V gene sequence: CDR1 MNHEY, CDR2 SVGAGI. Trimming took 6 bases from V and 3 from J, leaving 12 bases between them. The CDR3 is CASSRVGNYNEQFF. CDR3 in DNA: TGTGCCAGCAGCCGGGTCGGGAACTACAATGAGCAGTTCTTC.

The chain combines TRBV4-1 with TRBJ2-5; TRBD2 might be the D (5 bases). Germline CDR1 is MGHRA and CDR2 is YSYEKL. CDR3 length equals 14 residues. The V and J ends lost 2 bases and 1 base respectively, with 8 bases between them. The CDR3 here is CASSQMTTQETQYF. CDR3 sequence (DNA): TGCGCCAGCAGCCAAATGACTACCCAAGAGACCCAGTACTTC.

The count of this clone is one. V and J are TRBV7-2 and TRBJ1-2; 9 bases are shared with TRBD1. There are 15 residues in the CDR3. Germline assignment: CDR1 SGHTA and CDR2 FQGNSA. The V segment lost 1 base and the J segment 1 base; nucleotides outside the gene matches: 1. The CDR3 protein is CASSLGQGVNYGYTF. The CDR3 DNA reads TGTGCCAGCAGCTTAGGACAGGGGGTTAACTATGGCTACACCTTC.

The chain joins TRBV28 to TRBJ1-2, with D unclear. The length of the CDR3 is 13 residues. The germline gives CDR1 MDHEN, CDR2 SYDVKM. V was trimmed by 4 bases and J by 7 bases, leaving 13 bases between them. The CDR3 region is CASSSRITSGYTF. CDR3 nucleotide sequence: TGTGCCAGCAGTTCTAGGATAACAAGTGGCTACACCTTC.

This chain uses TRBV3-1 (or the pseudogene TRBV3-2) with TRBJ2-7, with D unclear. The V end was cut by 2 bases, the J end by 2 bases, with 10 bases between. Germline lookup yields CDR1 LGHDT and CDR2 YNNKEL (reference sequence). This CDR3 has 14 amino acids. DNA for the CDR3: TGTGCCAGCAGCCAAAGAAGAGCCACCTACGAGCAGTACTTC. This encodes CASSQRRATYEQYF.

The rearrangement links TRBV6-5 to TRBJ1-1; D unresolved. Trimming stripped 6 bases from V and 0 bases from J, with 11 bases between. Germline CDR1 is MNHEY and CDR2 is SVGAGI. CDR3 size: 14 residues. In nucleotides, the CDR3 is TGTGCCAGCAGCATAGGAGAGCTGAACACTGAAGCTTTCTTT. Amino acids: CASSIGELNTEAFF.

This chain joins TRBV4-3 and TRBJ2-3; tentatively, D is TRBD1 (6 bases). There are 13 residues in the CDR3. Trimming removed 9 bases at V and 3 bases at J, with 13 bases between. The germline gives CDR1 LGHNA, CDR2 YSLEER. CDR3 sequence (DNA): TGCGCCAGTCCAAATCAGGGGACAGATACGCAGTATTTT. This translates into CASPNQGTDTQYF.

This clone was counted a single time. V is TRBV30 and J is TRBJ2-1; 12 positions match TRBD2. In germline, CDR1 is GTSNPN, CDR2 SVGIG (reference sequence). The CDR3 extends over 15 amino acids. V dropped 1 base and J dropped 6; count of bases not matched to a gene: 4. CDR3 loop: CAWSDGLAGLNEQFF. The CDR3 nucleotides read TGTGCCTGGAGTGACGGACTAGCGGGACTCAATGAGCAGTTCTTC.

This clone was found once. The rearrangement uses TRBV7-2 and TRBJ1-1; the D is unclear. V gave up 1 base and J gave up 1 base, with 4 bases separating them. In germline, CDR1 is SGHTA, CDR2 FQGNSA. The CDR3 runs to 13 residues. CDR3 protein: CASSLDQNTEAFF. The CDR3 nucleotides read TGTGCCAGCAGCTTAGATCAGAACACTGAAGCTTTCTTT.

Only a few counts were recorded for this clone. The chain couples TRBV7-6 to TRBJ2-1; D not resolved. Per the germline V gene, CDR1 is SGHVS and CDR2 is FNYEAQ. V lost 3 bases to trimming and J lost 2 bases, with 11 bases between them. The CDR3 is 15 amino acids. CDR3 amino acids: CASSLSGSTYNEQFF. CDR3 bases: TGTGCCAGCAGCTTGTCTGGCTCCACCTACAATGAGCAGTTCTTC.

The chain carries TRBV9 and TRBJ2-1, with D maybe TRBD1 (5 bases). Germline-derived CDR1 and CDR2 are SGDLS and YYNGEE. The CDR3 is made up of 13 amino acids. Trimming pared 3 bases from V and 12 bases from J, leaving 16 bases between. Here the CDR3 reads CASSAGHPTPQFF. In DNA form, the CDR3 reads TGTGCCAGCAGCGCCGGACACCCAACGCCGCAGTTCTTC.

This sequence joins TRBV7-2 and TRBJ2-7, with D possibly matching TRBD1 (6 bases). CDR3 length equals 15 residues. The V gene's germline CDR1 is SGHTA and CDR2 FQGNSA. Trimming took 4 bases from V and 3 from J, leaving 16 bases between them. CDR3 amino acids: CASSSRGFSHYEQYF. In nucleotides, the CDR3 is TGTGCCAGCAGCTCGAGGGGGTTTTCACACTACGAGCAGTACTTC.

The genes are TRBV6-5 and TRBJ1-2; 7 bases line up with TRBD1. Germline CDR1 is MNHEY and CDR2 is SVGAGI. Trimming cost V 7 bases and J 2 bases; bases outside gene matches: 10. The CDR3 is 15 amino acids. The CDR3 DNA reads TGTGCCAGCACCCTGGGTAGGGGGCGGAACTATGGCTACACCTTC. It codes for CASTLGRGRNYGYTF.

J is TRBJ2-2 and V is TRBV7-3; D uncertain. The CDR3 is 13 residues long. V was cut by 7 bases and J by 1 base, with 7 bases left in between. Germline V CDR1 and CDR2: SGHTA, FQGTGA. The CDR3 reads CASTTMNTGELFF. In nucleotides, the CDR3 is TGTGCCAGCACGACAATGAACACCGGGGAGCTGTTTTTT.

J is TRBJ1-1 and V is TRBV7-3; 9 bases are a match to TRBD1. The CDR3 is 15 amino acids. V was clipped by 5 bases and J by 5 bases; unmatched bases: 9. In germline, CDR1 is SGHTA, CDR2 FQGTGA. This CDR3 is CASSPPGQGRTEAFF. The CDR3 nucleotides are TGTGCCAGCAGCCCCCCGGGACAGGGAAGAACTGAAGCTTTCTTT.

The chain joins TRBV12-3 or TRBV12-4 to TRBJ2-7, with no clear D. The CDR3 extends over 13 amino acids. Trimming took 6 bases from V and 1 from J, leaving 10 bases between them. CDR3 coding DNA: TGTGCCAGCAGACCTGACAATTCCTACGAGCAGTACTTC. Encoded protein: CASRPDNSYEQYF.